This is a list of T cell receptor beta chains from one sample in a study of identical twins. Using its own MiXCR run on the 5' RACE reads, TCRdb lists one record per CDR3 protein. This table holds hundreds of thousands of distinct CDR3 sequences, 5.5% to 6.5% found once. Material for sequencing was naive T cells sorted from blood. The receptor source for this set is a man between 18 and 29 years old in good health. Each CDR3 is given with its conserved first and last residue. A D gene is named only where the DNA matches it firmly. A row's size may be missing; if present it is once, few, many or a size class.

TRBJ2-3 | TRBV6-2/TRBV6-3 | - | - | CASSYSTWVYGRTSTDTQYF | TGTGCCAGCAGTTACTCGACCTGGGTATATGGTAGGACGAGCACAGATACGCAGTATTTT
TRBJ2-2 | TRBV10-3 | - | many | CAISDRGTGELFF | TGTGCCATCAGTGACAGGGGTACCGGGGAGCTGTTTTTT
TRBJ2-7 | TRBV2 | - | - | CASSVARSGADLGEQYF | TGTGCCAGCAGTGTGGCACGGTCGGGAGCCGATCTAGGCGAGCAGTACTTC
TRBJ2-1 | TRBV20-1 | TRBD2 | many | CSARDRSASGGPSSYNEQFF | TGCAGTGCTAGAGATCGTTCGGCTAGCGGGGGCCCCAGCTCCTACAATGAGCAGTTCTTC
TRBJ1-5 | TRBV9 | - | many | CASSVAGGNGQPQHF | TGTGCCAGCAGCGTAGCCGGAGGGAATGGCCAGCCCCAGCATTTT
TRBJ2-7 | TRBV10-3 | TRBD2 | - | CAISVTSGRAGSYEQYF | TGTGCCATCAGTGTGACTAGCGGGAGGGCCGGGAGCTACGAGCAGTACTTC
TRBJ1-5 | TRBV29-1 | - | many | CSVEIGSNQPQHF | TGCAGCGTTGAAATCGGTAGCAATCAGCCCCAGCATTTT
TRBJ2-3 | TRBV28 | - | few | CASSFWGHTDTQYF | TGTGCCAGCAGCTTTTGGGGGCACACAGATACGCAGTATTTT
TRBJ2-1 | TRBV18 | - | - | CASSPRAGFVADEQFF | TGTGCCAGCTCACCCCGGGCGGGGTTTGTAGCTGATGAGCAGTTCTTC
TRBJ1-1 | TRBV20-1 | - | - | CSAGGGLTEAFF | TGCAGTGCCGGAGGGGGGCTTACTGAAGCTTTCTTT
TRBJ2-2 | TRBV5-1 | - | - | CASSLANGRTGELFF | TGCGCCAGCAGCTTGGCCAATGGGCGCACCGGGGAGCTGTTTTTT
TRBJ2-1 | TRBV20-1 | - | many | CSAPQRHPYNEQFF | TGCAGTGCTCCACAGCGCCACCCCTACAATGAGCAGTTCTTC
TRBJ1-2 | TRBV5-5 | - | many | CASSLNDYGYTF | TGTGCCAGCAGCTTAAATGACTATGGCTACACCTTC
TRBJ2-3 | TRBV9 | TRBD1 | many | CASSFRQGYRDTQYF | TGTGCCAGCAGCTTCCGACAGGGGTATAGAGATACGCAGTATTTT
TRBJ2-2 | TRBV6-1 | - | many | CASKAAPTNTGELFF | TGTGCCAGCAAGGCAGCCCCAACGAACACCGGGGAGCTGTTTTTT
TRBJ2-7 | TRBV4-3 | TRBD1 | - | CASSQLGTARYEQYF | TGCGCCAGCAGCCAGTTGGGGACAGCCAGATACGAGCAGTACTTC
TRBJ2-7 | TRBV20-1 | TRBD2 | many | CSAPGTSGRVSYEQYF | TGCAGTGCTCCCGGGACTAGCGGGAGAGTCTCCTACGAGCAGTACTTC
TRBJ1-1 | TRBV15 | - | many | CATSTDHTEAFF | TGTGCCACCAGCACAGATCACACTGAAGCTTTCTTT
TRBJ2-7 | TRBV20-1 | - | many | CSAYSSYEQYF | TGCAGTGCTTATAGCTCCTACGAGCAGTACTTC
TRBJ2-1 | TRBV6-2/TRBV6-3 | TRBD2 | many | CASSETSGNHNEQFF | TGTGCCAGCAGTGAGACTAGCGGGAACCACAATGAGCAGTTCTTC
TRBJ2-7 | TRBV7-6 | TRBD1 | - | CASSPRQGTGSYEQYF | TGTGCCAGCAGTCCAAGACAGGGGACTGGCTCCTACGAGCAGTACTTC
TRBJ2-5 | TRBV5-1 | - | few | CASSYGGGETQYF | TGCGCCAGCAGCTATGGCGGAGGAGAGACCCAGTACTTC
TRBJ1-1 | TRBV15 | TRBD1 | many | CATSRSQGWERGTEAFF | TGTGCCACCAGCAGATCACAGGGGTGGGAAAGAGGCACTGAAGCTTTCTTT
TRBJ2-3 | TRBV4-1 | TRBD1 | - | CASSQPDRGAPDTQYF | TGCGCCAGCAGTCAGCCCGACAGGGGAGCCCCAGATACGCAGTATTTT
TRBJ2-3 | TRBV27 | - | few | CASSGFGDSDTQYF | TGTGCCAGCTCGGGTTTCGGAGATTCAGATACGCAGTATTTT
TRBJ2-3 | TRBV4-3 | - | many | CASSQEGGGTGTDTQYF | TGCGCCAGCAGCCAAGAAGGTGGGGGGACGGGCACAGATACGCAGTATTTT
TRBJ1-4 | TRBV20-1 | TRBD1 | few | CSPLGGTVNEKLFF | TGCAGCCCACTCGGCGGGACAGTGAATGAAAAACTGTTTTTT
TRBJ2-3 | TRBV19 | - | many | CASKVTGPTDTQYF | TGTGCCAGTAAGGTTACAGGGCCCACAGATACGCAGTATTTT
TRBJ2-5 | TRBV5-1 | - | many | CASSLVGPAEETQYF | TGCGCCAGCAGCTTGGTAGGGCCAGCGGAAGAGACCCAGTACTTC
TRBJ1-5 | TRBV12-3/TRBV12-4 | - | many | CASSLGGYNQPQHF | TGTGCCAGCAGTTTAGGGGGGTACAATCAGCCCCAGCATTTT
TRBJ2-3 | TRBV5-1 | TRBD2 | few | CASSLPAVAGVGGDTQYF | TGCGCCAGCAGCTTACCGGCGGTCGCGGGAGTAGGAGGAGATACGCAGTATTTT
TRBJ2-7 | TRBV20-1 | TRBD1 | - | CSANPGQGDEQYF | TGCAGTGCTAATCCCGGACAGGGCGACGAGCAGTACTTC
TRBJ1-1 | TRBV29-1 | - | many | CSGGTGTEAFF | TGCAGCGGGGGGACGGGGACTGAAGCTTTCTTT
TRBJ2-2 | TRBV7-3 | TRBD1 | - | CVSRGQGAGELFF | TGTGTCAGCAGAGGACAGGGGGCCGGGGAGCTGTTTTTT
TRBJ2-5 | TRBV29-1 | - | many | CSVPVGTIQETQYF | TGCAGCGTCCCCGTAGGCACGATCCAAGAGACCCAGTACTTC
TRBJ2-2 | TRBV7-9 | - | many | CASSLMSGNTGELFF | TGTGCCAGCAGCTTAATGAGCGGCAACACCGGGGAGCTGTTTTTT
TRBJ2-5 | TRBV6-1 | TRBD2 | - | CASTGGTQETQYF | TGTGCCAGCACCGGGGGGACTCAAGAGACCCAGTACTTC
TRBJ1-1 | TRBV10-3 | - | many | CAIRSVRGENTEAFF | TGTGCCATCAGGTCAGTGCGGGGTGAGAATACTGAAGCTTTCTTT
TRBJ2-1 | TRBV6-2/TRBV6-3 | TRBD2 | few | CASRLAAGNEQFF | TGTGCCAGCAGACTAGCGGCAGGAAATGAGCAGTTCTTC
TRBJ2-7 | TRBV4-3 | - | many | CASSQDKSAGRPQYF | TGCGCCAGCAGCCAAGATAAAAGTGCTGGTCGCCCGCAGTACTTC
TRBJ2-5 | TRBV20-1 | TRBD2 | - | CSARASGVQETQYF | TGCAGTGCTAGAGCTAGCGGGGTTCAAGAGACCCAGTACTTC
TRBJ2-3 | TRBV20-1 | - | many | CSARDRTRAASTDTQYF | TGCAGTGCTAGAGATCGGACCCGGGCCGCTAGCACAGATACGCAGTATTTT
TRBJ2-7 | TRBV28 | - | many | CASVRQEPYEQYF | TGTGCCAGCGTTCGACAGGAGCCCTACGAGCAGTACTTC
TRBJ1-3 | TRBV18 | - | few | CASSLGPVSGNTIYF | TGTGCCAGCTCATTGGGACCGGTCTCGGGAAACACCATATATTTT